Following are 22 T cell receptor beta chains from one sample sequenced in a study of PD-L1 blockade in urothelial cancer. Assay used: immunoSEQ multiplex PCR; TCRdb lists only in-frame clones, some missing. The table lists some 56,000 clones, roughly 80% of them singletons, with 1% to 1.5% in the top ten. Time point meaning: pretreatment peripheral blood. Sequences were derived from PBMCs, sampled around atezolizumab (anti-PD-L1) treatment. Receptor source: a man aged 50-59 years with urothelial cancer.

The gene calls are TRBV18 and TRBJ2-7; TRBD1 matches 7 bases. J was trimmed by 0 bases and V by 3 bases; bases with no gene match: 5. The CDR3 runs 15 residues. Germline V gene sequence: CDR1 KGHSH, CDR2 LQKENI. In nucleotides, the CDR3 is TGTGCCAGCTCACCTCCGGGACAGTCCTCCTACGAGCAGTACTTC. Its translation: CASSPPGQSSYEQYF.

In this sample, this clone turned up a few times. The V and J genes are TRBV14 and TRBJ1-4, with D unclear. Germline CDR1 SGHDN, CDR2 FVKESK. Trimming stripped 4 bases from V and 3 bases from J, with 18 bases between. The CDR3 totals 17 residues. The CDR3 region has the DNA TGTGCCAGCAGCCGCTCCATCGGGAAGCAGCCTAATGAAAAACTGTTTTTT. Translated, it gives CASSRSIGKQPNEKLFF.

CDR3 nucleotide sequence: TGTGCCAGCGGGTCTACGGGGAAATACGAGCAGTACTTC. Translated, it gives CASGSTGKYEQYF. This sequence joins TRBV28 and TRBJ2-7; D perhaps matches TRBD2 (5 bases). The V end lost 8 bases, the J end lost 4 bases, and 15 bases lay between the germline ends. The germline V gene has CDR1 MDHEN and CDR2 SYDVKM. The CDR3 totals 13 residues.

For the CDR3, the DNA is TGCGCCAGCAGCTTGGTGGCAGGGGGTACCGGGGAGCTGTTTTTT. Protein: CASSLVAGGTGELFF. The chain couples TRBV5-1 to TRBJ2-2, with 7 nucleotides matching TRBD1. The V gene end was trimmed by 0 bases and the J gene end by 5 bases; junction bases not matched to a gene: 4. Germline V CDR1 and CDR2: SGHRS, YFSETQ. CDR3 length: 15 amino acids.

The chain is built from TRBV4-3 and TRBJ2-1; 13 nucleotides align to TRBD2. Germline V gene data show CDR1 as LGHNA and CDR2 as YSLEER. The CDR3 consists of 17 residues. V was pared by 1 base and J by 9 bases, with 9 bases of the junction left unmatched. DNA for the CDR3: TGCGCCAGCAGCCAAGGTACGACTAGCGGGAGGTCGCGTGAGCAGTTCTTC. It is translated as CASSQGTTSGRSREQFF.

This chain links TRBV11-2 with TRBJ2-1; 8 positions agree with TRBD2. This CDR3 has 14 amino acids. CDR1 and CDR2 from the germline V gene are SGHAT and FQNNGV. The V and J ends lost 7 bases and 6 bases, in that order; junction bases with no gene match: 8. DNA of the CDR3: TGTGCCAGCAACCAGCCGGGGGGGCCCAATGAGCAGTTCTTC. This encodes CASNQPGGPNEQFF.

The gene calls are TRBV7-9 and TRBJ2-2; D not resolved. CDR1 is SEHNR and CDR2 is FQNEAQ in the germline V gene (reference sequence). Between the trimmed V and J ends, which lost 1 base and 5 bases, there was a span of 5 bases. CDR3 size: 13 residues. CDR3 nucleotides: TGTGCCAGCAGCTTAGTACAGACCGGGGAGCTGTTTTTT. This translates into CASSLVQTGELFF.

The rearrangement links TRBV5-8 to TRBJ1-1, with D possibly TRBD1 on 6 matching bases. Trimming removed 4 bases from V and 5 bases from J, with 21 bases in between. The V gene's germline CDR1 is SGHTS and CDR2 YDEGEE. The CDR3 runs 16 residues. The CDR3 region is CASSNPNQGRRTEAFF. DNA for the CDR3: TGTGCCAGCAGCAATCCCAACCAGGGGAGACGTACTGAAGCTTTCTTT.

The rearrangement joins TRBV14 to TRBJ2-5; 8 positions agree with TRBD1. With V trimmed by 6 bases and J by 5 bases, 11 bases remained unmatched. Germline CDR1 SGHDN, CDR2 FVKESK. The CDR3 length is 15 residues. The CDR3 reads CASSLQAGGWETQYF. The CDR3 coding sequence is TGTGCCAGCAGTCTTCAAGCAGGGGGCTGGGAGACCCAGTACTTC. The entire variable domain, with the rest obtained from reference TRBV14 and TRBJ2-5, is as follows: EAGVTQFPSHSVIEKGQTVTLRCDPISGHDNLYWYRRVMGKEIKFLLHFVKESKQDESGMPNNRFLAERTGGTYSTLKVQPAELEDSGVYFCASSLQAGGWETQYFGPGTRLLVL.

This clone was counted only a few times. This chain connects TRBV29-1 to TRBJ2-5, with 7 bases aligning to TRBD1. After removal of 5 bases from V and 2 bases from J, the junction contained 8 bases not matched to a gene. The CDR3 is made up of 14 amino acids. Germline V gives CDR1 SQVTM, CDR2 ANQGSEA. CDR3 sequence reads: CSVQQGLGQETQYF. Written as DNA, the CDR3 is TGCAGCGTTCAACAGGGGTTGGGTCAAGAGACCCAGTACTTC.

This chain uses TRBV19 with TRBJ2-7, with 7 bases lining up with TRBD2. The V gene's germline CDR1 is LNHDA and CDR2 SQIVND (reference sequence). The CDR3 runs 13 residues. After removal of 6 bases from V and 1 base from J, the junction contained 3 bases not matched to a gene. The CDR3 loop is CASSSSGSYEQYF. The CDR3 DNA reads TGTGCCAGTAGCTCTAGCGGTTCCTACGAGCAGTACTTC.

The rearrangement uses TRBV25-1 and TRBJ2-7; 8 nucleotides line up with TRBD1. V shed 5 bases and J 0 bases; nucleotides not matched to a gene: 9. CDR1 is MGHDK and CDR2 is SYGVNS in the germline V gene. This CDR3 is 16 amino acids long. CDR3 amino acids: CASSPLGDRSSYEQYF. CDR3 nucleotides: TGTGCCAGCAGTCCATTAGGGGACAGGTCCTCCTACGAGCAGTACTTC.

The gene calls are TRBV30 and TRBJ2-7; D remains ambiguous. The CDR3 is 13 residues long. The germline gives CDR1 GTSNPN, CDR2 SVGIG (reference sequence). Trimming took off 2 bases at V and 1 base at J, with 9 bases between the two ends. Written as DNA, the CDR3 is TGTGCCTGGAGTTTTGGCTCTTCCTACGAGCAGTACTTC. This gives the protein CAWSFGSSYEQYF.

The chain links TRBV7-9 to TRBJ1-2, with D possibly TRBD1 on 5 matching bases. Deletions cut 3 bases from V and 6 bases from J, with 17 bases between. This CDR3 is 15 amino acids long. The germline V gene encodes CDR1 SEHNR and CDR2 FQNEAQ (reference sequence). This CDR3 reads CASSLGRPTEDGYTF. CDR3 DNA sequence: TGTGCCAGCAGCTTGGGGCGCCCTACTGAGGATGGCTACACCTTC.

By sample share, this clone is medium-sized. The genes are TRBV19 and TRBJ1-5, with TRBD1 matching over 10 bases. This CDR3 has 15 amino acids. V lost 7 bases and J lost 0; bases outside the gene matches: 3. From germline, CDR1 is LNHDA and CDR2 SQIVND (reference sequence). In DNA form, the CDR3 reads TGTGCCAGTATGGACAGGGGGTATAGCAATCAGCCCCAGCATTTT. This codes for CASMDRGYSNQPQHF.

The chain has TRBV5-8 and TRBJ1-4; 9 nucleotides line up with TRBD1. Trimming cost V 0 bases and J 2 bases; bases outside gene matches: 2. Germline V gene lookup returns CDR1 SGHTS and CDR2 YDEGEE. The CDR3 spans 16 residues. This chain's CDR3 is CASSLGDRATNEKLFF. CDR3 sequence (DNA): TGTGCCAGCAGCTTGGGGGACAGGGCCACTAATGAAAAACTGTTTTTT.

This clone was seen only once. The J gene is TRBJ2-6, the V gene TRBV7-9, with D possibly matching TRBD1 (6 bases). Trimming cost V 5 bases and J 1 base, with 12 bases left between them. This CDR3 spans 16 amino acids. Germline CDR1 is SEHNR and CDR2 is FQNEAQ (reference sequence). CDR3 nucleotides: TGTGCCAGCAGCAACATACAGGGATCTGGGGCCAACGTCCTGACTTTC. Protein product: CASSNIQGSGANVLTF. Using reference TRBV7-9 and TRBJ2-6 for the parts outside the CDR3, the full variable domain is DTGVSQNPRHKITKRGQNVTFRCDPISEHNRLYWYRQTLGQGPEFLTYFQNEAQLEKSRLLSDRFSAERPKGSFSTLEIQRTEQGDSAMYLCASSNIQGSGANVLTFGAGSRLTVL.

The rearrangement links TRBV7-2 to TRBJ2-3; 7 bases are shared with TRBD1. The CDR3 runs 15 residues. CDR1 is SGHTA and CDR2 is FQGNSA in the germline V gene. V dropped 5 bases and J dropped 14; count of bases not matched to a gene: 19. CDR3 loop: CASSRKLDRAQGLYF. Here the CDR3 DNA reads TGTGCCAGCAGCCGAAAGTTAGACAGGGCTCAGGGTTTGTATTTT.

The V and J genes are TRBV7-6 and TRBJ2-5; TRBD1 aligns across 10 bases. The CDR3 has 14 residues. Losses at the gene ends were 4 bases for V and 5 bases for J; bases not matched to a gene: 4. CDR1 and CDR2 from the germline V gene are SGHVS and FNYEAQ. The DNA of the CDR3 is TGTGCCAGCAGCTCGACAGGGGGCCCGGAGACCCAGTACTTC. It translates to CASSSTGGPETQYF. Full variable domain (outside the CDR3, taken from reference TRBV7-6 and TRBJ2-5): GAGVSQSPRYKVTKRGQDVALRCDPISGHVSLYWYRQALGQGPEFLTYFNYEAQQDKSGLPNDRFSAERPEGSISTLTIQRTEQRDSAMYRCASSSTGGPETQYFGPGTRLLVL.

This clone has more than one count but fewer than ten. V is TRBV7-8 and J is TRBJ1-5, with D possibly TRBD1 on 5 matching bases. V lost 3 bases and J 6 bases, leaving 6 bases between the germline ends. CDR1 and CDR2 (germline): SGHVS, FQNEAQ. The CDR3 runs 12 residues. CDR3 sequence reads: CASSFGGQPQHF. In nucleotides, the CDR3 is TGTGCCAGCAGCTTCGGGGGTCAGCCCCAGCATTTT.

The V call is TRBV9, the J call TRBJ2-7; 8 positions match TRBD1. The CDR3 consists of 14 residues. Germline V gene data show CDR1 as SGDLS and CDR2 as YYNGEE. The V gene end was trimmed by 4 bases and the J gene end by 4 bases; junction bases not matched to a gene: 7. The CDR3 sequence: CASSPRTGLYEQYF. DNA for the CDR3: TGTGCCAGCAGCCCACGGACAGGGCTGTACGAGCAGTACTTC. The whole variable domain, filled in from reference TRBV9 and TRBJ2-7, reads DSGVTQTPKHLITATGQRVTLRCSPRSGDLSVYWYQQSLDQGLQFLIQYYNGEERAKGNILERFSAQQFPDLHSELNLSSLELGDSALYFCASSPRTGLYEQYFGPGTRLTVT.

The CDR3 region has the DNA TGTGCCAGCAGATACCAAATCCGGGACAGGGTTTTATATAGCAATCAGCCCCAGCATTTT. It codes for CASRYQIRDRVLYSNQPQHF. The chain combines TRBV9 with TRBJ1-5, with 9 positions matching TRBD1. The CDR3 extends over 20 amino acids. The J segment lost 0 bases and the V segment lost 5 bases, leaving 18 bases of the junction unmatched. Per germline, CDR1 SGDLS and CDR2 YYNGEE. Full variable domain (remainder filled in from reference TRBV9 and TRBJ1-5): DSGVTQTPKHLITATGQRVTLRCSPRSGDLSVYWYQQSLDQGLQFLIQYYNGEERAKGNILERFSAQQFPDLHSELNLSSLELGDSALYFCASRYQIRDRVLYSNQPQHFGDGTRLSIL.